The clone carrying this T cell receptor beta chain has more than one count but fewer than ten. CDR3 length: 17 residues. The V and J ends lost 6 bases and 5 bases, in that order; junction bases with no gene match: 11. Germline CDR1 reads MDHEN; CDR2 reads SYDVKM. In the original workflow: Amplification from reference gene primers served as the basis for estimated nucleated cell counts. TCRdb's copy holds only in-frame clones and misses some; the assay was immunoSEQ multiplex PCR. V and J calls and clone size are copied from that table; D and trimming were computed from the DNA. The table includes 200,000 to 250,000 clones, almost 90% detected once. The record originates from a study of blood T cell repertoires in COVID-19. For the study at large: Sites in the United States, Italy and Spain provided acute and convalescent COVID-19 samples.

The sequenced sample consisted of peripheral blood. The clonotype comes from a woman aged 60-75 years with acute or convalescent COVID-19. The chain is built from TRBV28 and TRBJ1-6, with 9 bases aligning to TRBD1. CDR3 nucleotide sequence: TGTGCCAGCAGCCAACAGGGGGCGCGACCTAATAATTCACCCCTCCACTTT. Translating it yields CASSQQGARPNNSPLHF.